The sequence of this T cell receptor beta chain was determined in a study of cytomegalovirus exposure and HLA in healthy donors. Study conclusions and caveats: As was reported, the classifier diagnosed cytomegalovirus status with high specificity and sensitivity. Trimming of TCR beta V- and J-genes showed a link, identified in a later analysis, to a missense DCLRE1C variant. An analysis done earlier found most TCR beta V segments productive about 90% or about 30% of the time.

Primers included in the PCR were 60 Vbeta and 13 Jbeta primers. The method was immunoSEQ multiplex PCR; TCRdb's version includes in-frame clones alone and lacks a portion of them. The table has about 150,000 clones, approximately 80% seen once. This clone showed up just a few times. The antigen remains unidentified. This sequence was found in a woman aged 45-65 years in good health and CMV-seropositive. The sample comprised PBMCs.

CDR3 residues: CASSAGLAGFEQYF. CDR3 DNA sequence: TGTGCCAGCAGCGCGGGACTAGCGGGATTCGAGCAGTACTTC. The V gene is TRBV9, the J gene TRBJ2-7; 13 positions agree with TRBD2. The length of the CDR3 is 14 residues. Germline CDR1 SGDLS, CDR2 YYNGEE. V trimming: 3 bases; J trimming: 6 bases; junction bases outside the gene matches: 3.